This TCR beta chain was recorded in a study of breast tumors, draining lymph nodes, adjacent tissues. Whole-study results and caveats: Tumor repertoires ranked between lymph nodes and nontumor tissue in diversity, with V and J gene preferences.

Samples came from axillary lymph nodes draining the breast cancer. TCRdb independently ran MiXCR on the multiplex PCR reads; one entry per CDR3 protein. The profile shows approximately 210,000 distinct CDR3 sequences, around 32% of them singletons. This clonotype was seen many times. Its target is not known. Input material: axillary lymph node tissue. The source is a female donor with breast cancer. Some clones in this sample may be carry-over from other donors' samples.

CDR3: CASSTKLATSSYNEQFF. For the CDR3, the DNA is TGTGCCAGCAGCACGAAACTAGCAACTAGCTCCTACAATGAGCAGTTCTTC. V gene TRBV13 combines with J gene TRBJ2-1, with D possibly being TRBD2 (6 bases). Trimming pared 5 bases from V and 0 bases from J, leaving 17 bases between. The CDR3 length is 17 residues. CDR1 is PRHDT and CDR2 is FYEKMQ in the germline V gene (reference sequence). Together with reference TRBV13 and TRBJ2-1, the CDR3 gives the full variable domain: AAGVIQSPRHLIKEKRETATLKCYPIPRHDTVYWYQQGPGQDPQFLISFYEKMQSDKGSIPDRFSAQQFSDYHSELNMSSLELGDSALYFCASSTKLATSSYNEQFFGPGTRLTVL.